Listed here is a single T cell receptor (beta chain). There is no known antigen for this receptor. No base quality values were provided; no much bigger clone lies one nucleotide off. This sample was taken from a study of response to subunit inactivated influenza vaccine (dated by TCRdb to the late 2010s). Turning to the overall study: Deep quantitative profiling of the T cell receptor repertoire was used in the study to follow responses to a trivalent subunit inactivated influenza vaccine.

Including the terminal cysteine and phenylalanine, the CDR3 comprises 15 residues. This entry keeps only the CDR3 DNA: 45 bases, framed from base 1. CDR1 and CDR2 are read off the germline V gene as SGHVS and FQNEAQ. Trimming removed 6 bases from V and 3 bases from J; the gene matches leave 6 bases unexplained. Library method: RT-PCR. Sequenced using an Illumina HiSeq 2500. TCRdb trimmed the raw reads at Q25, called clones with MiXCR and kept productive beta chains. Rows are unified per CDR3 protein, each entry keeping the most common DNA and genes. The table for this sample lists 150,000 to 200,000 distinct CDR3 sequences; 11% of them were counted only once. The leading ten clones occupy roughly 12% of the sample. Here is what the overall study found, with its caveats: According to the authors, only a limited number of new T cells may be recruited by each seasonal influenza vaccination.

The time point label corresponds to: around 42 days after influenza vaccine administration. This TCR was sampled from a man in his fifties who received an inactivated influenza vaccine. Donor details come from another sample of the same person, matched by shared clones. The V and J genes are TRBV7-8 and TRBJ1-5, with 9 bases matching TRBD1. Sequencing used non-naive T cells sorted from PBMCs, obtained 40 to 50 days after vaccination. The meaning of the sample's cell subset or site label: memory T cell fraction. The CDR3 in this case is CASSRGTGHNQPQHF. The DNA is TGTGCCAGCAGTCGGGGGACAGGGCACAATCAGCCCCAGCATTTT.